These 21 T cell receptor beta chains share one sample of origin, sequenced in a study of T cell clonality in common variable immunodeficiency. The protocol was immunoSEQ multiplex PCR, while the TCRdb copy is restricted to in-frame clones and leaves out a portion. The table records tens of thousands of clones without singletons, the ten largest covering approximately 0.84%. The sample consisted of peripheral blood mononuclear cells. These receptors originate from a person between 18 and 75 years old in good health.

This clone was counted at least ten times. The read stops 3 residues short of the end of the CDR3; the missing end is completed from the germline J gene. The chain uses TRBV29-1 and TRBJ2-7; TRBD1 is a possible D gene (5 bases). The CDR3 spans 13 residues. V was shortened by 4 bases and J by 4 bases, with 14 bases between the two germline ends. Germline CDR1 reads SQVTM; CDR2 reads ANQGSEA. The part of the CDR3 DNA that was read is TGCAGCGTTGTATCTCAGGGTCAGTACGAG. Encoded protein: CSVVSQGQYE. The entire CDR3 reads CSVVSQGQYEQYF.

This clone was counted at least ten times. The CDR3 end falls 3 residues outside the read, so it is completed with the germline J gene. The chain recombines TRBV6-2 or TRBV6-3 with TRBJ2-3; perhaps TRBD2 as D (6 bases). CDR3 length: 15 amino acids. Trimming took 5 bases from V and 4 from J, leaving 16 bases between them. Germline CDR1 and CDR2: MNHEY and SVGEGT. Partial CDR3 DNA: TGTGCCAGCAGTCCCCAGGGTAGCGGAGCAGATACG. This gives the protein CASSPQGSGADT. The full CDR3 protein reads CASSPQGSGADTQYF.

Many counts were recorded for this clone. The read ends 3 residues early relative to the CDR3; the germline J gene fills the gap. V is TRBV5-5 and J is TRBJ2-1; D ambiguous. Germline V CDR1 and CDR2: SGHKS, YYEKEE (reference sequence). Trimming removed 0 bases from V and 6 bases from J, with 4 bases in between. The CDR3 covers 12 residues. CDR3 DNA (partial): TGTGCCAGCAGCTTGGATCTCAATGAG. This translates into CASSLDLNE. The full-length CDR3 reads as CASSLDLNEQFF.

This clone was seen ten or more times. The read finishes 3 residues shy of the CDR3 end, and the germline J gene is used to complete it. The chain joins TRBV30 to TRBJ1-3; 9 nucleotides line up with TRBD1. Germline CDR1 GTSNPN, CDR2 SVGIG (reference sequence). The CDR3 runs 14 residues. Unmatched junction bases numbered 2, after V lost 5 bases and J lost 0 bases. The CDR3 sequence is CAWGTGSSGNTIYF. The CDR3 DNA, read in part, is TGTGCCTGGGGGACAGGGAGCTCTGGAAACACC.

Notes on this clone: The read halts 3 residues ahead of the CDR3 end, with the missing end drawn from the germline J gene. Other DNA sequences within the sample encode an identical CDR3. This chain joins TRBV19 and TRBJ2-2; 7 positions match TRBD2. The CDR3 has 14 residues. Germline CDR1 LNHDA, CDR2 SQIVND (reference sequence). Losses at the gene ends were 7 bases for V and 6 bases for J; bases not matched to a gene: 8. This CDR3 reads CASTRREGPGELFF. Incomplete CDR3 DNA: TGTGCCAGTACCAGAAGGGAGGGGCCCGGGGAG.

This clone was observed at least ten times. The CDR3 DNA, read in part, is TGCAGTGCCCCGAGATGGACTAGCGGGAGAGGGAACACAGATACG. This gives the protein CSAPRWTSGRGNTDT. The entire CDR3 reads CSAPRWTSGRGNTDTQYF. This chain uses TRBV20-1 with TRBJ2-3; TRBD2 matches at 13 bases. The CDR3 is cut off 3 residues early in the read; its end comes from the germline J gene. This CDR3 has 18 residues. Germline trimming cut 6 bases from V and 2 bases from J; bases unmatched to any gene: 14. Germline lookup yields CDR1 DFQATT and CDR2 SNEGSKA (reference sequence).

In this sample, this clone turned up a few times. A single base separates this from a much larger clone, so it may be a read error. The read finishes 3 residues shy of the CDR3 end, and the germline J gene is used to complete it. The chain joins TRBV7-9 to TRBJ1-5; D is ambiguous. The CDR3 spans 13 residues. In germline, CDR1 is SEHNR, CDR2 FQNEAQ (reference sequence). This chain's CDR3 is CSSSLRGPQPQHF. The sequenced part of the CDR3 DNA is TGTTCCAGCAGCTTAAGAGGCCCTCAGCCC.

This clone has a count of ten or more. Coverage ceases 3 residues before the CDR3 finishes, and the germline J gene fills in the end. This chain connects TRBV30 to TRBJ2-2; TRBD2 matches at 7 bases. Germline V lookup: CDR1 GTSNPN, CDR2 SVGIG (reference sequence). The V segment lost 0 bases and the J segment 1 base; nucleotides outside the gene matches: 5. CDR3 length equals 16 residues. The CDR3: CAWSVGPGGNTGELFF. The sequenced CDR3 bases are TGTGCCTGGAGTGTAGGCCCGGGGGGGAACACCGGGGAG.

This clone was counted at least ten times. The CDR3 extends 3 residues past the end of the read, so its final part is completed from the germline J gene. The chain is built from TRBV6-2 or TRBV6-3 and TRBJ1-5; D is uncertain. V was trimmed by 7 bases and J by 5 bases, leaving 15 bases between them. There are 14 residues in the CDR3. Germline V gene lookup returns CDR1 MNHEY and CDR2 SVGEGT. The CDR3 DNA, read in part, is TGTGCCAGCACTCACGAAGGTACCCATCAGCCC. Translating it yields CASTHEGTHQP. The CDR3 reads in full as CASTHEGTHQPQHF.

This clone has ten or more counts. The read is 3 residues too short to cover the CDR3 end, so that end is filled in from the germline J gene. The chain carries TRBV10-3 and TRBJ2-1; 8 nucleotides match TRBD2. CDR3 length equals 14 residues. V gave up 7 bases and J gave up 4 bases; unmatched junction bases: 6. Per the germline V gene, CDR1 is ENHRY and CDR2 is SYGVKD. The CDR3 loop reads CAIKKTSEYNEQFF. The part of the CDR3 DNA that was read is TGTGCCATCAAAAAGACTAGCGAGTACAATGAG.

This clone was seen ten or more times. The CDR3 end lies 3 residues beyond the end of the read and is filled in from the germline J gene. V gene TRBV20-1 combines with J gene TRBJ2-5, with D possibly TRBD2 on 5 matching bases. The ends were cut back, 1 base at V and 5 bases at J, with 14 bases in the middle. The CDR3 consists of 14 residues. Germline values: CDR1 DFQATT, CDR2 SNEGSKA (reference sequence). The CDR3 is CSARAQLGRETQYF. The sequenced CDR3 bases are TGCAGTGCTAGAGCTCAACTAGGGCGGGAGACC.

This clone was observed many times. Sequencing ends 3 residues short of the CDR3 end; the germline J gene provides the rest. V usage is TRBV7-9 and J usage is TRBJ2-7; D remains unclear. CDR3 length equals 12 residues. Trimming cost V 3 bases and J 6 bases, with 9 bases left between them. Germline V lookup: CDR1 SEHNR, CDR2 FQNEAQ (reference sequence). CDR3 DNA, as far as it was read: TGTGCCAGCAGCTTTCCTAGAAGCGAG. Its translation: CASSFPRSE. Given in full, the CDR3 is CASSFPRSEQYF.

This clone was recorded at least ten times. The CDR3 is cut off 3 residues early in the read; its end comes from the germline J gene. J is TRBJ1-1 and V is TRBV5-4; D not resolved. CDR1 is SGHNT and CDR2 is YYREEE in the germline V gene (reference sequence). The CDR3 loop spans 13 amino acids. The V end was cut by 4 bases, the J end by 1 base, with 8 bases between. CDR3 loop: CASSRLENTEAFF. The CDR3 bases that were read are TGTGCCAGCAGCCGTTTAGAGAACACTGAA.

The table lists this clone with many counts. The read terminates 3 residues ahead of where the CDR3 ends, so the germline J gene completes it. This sequence joins TRBV5-1 and TRBJ1-6, with D hard to call. CDR1 is SGHRS and CDR2 is YFSETQ in the germline V gene. This CDR3 is 13 amino acids long. The V and J ends lost 0 bases and 6 bases respectively, with 4 bases between them. Here the CDR3 reads CASSLGSNSPLHF. The DNA read from the CDR3 is TGCGCCAGCAGCTTGGGCAGTAATTCACCC.

This clone was recorded many times. Sequencing ends 3 residues short of the CDR3 end; the germline J gene provides the rest. V is TRBV6-2 or TRBV6-3 and J is TRBJ2-7; D may be TRBD1 (6 bases). Germline CDR1 MNHEY, CDR2 SVGEGT. This CDR3 comprises 14 residues. The ends were cut back, 6 bases at V and 6 bases at J, with 18 bases in the middle. The CDR3 sequence: CASRLNRVSGEQYF. The DNA read from the CDR3 is TGTGCCAGCAGGTTAAACAGGGTATCAGGCGAG.

This clone was found many times. The read comes to an end 3 residues before the CDR3 does, leaving the germline J gene to fill in the end. The chain carries TRBV19 and TRBJ1-6, with a possible D match to TRBD1 (5 bases). Trimming pared 5 bases from V and 9 bases from J, leaving 14 bases between. The germline V gene has CDR1 LNHDA and CDR2 SQIVND (reference sequence). The CDR3 runs to 14 residues. CDR3 DNA, as far as it was read: TGTGCCAGTAGTGCCCAGGGATCGAGTTCACCC. Translated, it gives CASSAQGSSSP. The entire CDR3 protein reads CASSAQGSSSPLHF.

This clone was seen ten or more times. Read coverage stops 3 residues before the CDR3 terminus; the germline J gene supplies the remainder. The chain links TRBV5-6 to TRBJ2-5; the D gene is possibly TRBD1 (6 bases). Trimming took 0 bases from V and 2 from J, leaving 8 bases between them. The CDR3 has 14 amino acids. The germline gives CDR1 SGHDT, CDR2 YYEEEE. The part of the CDR3 DNA that was read is TGTGCCAGCAGCTTGGGGACAGTGCAAGAGACC. This sequence encodes CASSLGTVQET. The whole CDR3 protein reads CASSLGTVQETQYF.

There are many counts of this clone. The part of the CDR3 DNA that was read is TGCAGCGTTACACGACTAGGACGGACAGATACG. Translated: CSVTRLGRTDT. The CDR3 reads in full as CSVTRLGRTDTQYF. V is TRBV29-1 and J is TRBJ2-3; D may be TRBD2 (6 bases). Read sequence stops 3 residues before the CDR3 end, and the germline J gene provides the missing end. Germline loops: CDR1 SQVTM, CDR2 ANQGSEA. Between the trimmed V and J ends, which lost 5 bases and 3 bases, there was a span of 15 bases. The CDR3 runs to 14 residues.

The table lists this clone with many counts. Mismatch with germline at one junction end may stem from a read error. The read is 3 residues too short to cover the CDR3 end, so that end is filled in from the germline J gene. The J gene is TRBJ2-1, the V gene TRBV4-2; tentatively, D is TRBD2 (5 bases). Germline V gene sequence: CDR1 LGHNA, CDR2 YNFKEQ. CDR3 size: 15 residues. The CDR3 sequence: CASSPIAYSYNEQFF. The CDR3 DNA, read in part, is TGCGCCAGCAGCCCGATAGCGTACTCCTACAATGAG.

There are many counts of this clone. The read halts 3 residues ahead of the CDR3 end, with the missing end drawn from the germline J gene. The V gene is TRBV20-1, the J gene TRBJ2-7, with 8 bases aligning to TRBD2. Germline V CDR1 and CDR2: DFQATT, SNEGSKA (reference sequence). This CDR3 region has 14 residues. V was pared by 5 bases and J by 5 bases, with 11 bases of the junction left unmatched. The CDR3 is CSAHGGVGVHEQYF. The sequenced CDR3 bases are TGCAGTGCTCACGGGGGGGTTGGCGTCCACGAG.

In this sample, this clone turned up many times. One end of the junction fails to match germline, which may point to a read error. The missing CDR3 end, 3 residues past where the read stops, is filled in from the germline J gene. The chain couples TRBV4-2 to TRBJ2-1; 10 bases line up with TRBD1. The CDR3 totals 18 residues. Germline V gene data show CDR1 as LGHNA and CDR2 as YNFKEQ. Here the CDR3 reads CASSRGRRDRGVWGEQFF. CDR3 DNA (partial): TGCGCCAGCAGCCGCGGACGTAGGGACAGGGGTGTTTGGGGTGAG.